These 6 T cell receptor beta chains originate from one sample sequenced in a study of PD-1 blockade in classical Hodgkin lymphoma. Time point in this sample: cycle 4 day 1 (C4D1), after less than 7 weeks of nivolumab. Each and every patient relapsed after autologous stem cell transplantation, and patients got differing brentuximab vedotin exposure. Some clones are missing from TCRdb's copy, which holds only in-frame ones; the method was immunoSEQ multiplex PCR. The table lists fewer than 55,000 clones, around 80% of them singletons. The source material was peripheral blood mononuclear cells (PBMCs), sampled before the fourth cycle of nivolumab. These TCRs come from a human donor with classical Hodgkin lymphoma.

The chain employs TRBV9 and TRBJ2-5; 9 bases map to TRBD2. The CDR3 extends over 16 amino acids. Germline V gene sequence: CDR1 SGDLS, CDR2 YYNGEE. V lost 1 base to trimming and J lost 2 bases; unmatched junction nucleotides: 6. As DNA, the CDR3 is TGTGCCAGCAGCGTACGATCAGCGGGGGGTCAAGAGACCCAGTACTTC. This translates into CASSVRSAGGQETQYF.

Regarding this clone: The same CDR3 arises from other DNA sequences in this sample as well. This chain connects TRBV7-8 to TRBJ1-2; maybe TRBD1 (6 bases). V gave up 4 bases and J gave up 5 bases, with 17 bases separating them. The CDR3 contains 15 residues. Looked up from germline, CDR1 is SGHVS and CDR2 is FQNEAQ. This CDR3 reads CASSSGTAGAYGYTF. The CDR3 coding sequence is TGTGCCAGCAGCTCCGGGACCGCGGGGGCGTATGGCTACACCTTC.

V and J are TRBV6-5 and TRBJ1-2; possibly TRBD1 for D (5 bases). The CDR3 totals 14 residues. Trimming took 6 bases from V and 0 from J, leaving 11 bases between them. Germline assignment: CDR1 MNHEY and CDR2 SVGAGI. CDR3 amino acids: CASSTGRTNYGYTF. The CDR3 DNA follows: TGTGCCAGCAGCACGGGACGGACTAACTATGGCTACACCTTC.

In DNA form, the CDR3 reads TGCAGCGTTGAGTTCACGGTCTCTGGAAACACCATATATTTT. Protein sequence: CSVEFTVSGNTIYF. This sequence joins TRBV29-1 and TRBJ1-3; the D is unclear. The germline V gene encodes CDR1 SQVTM and CDR2 ANQGSEA. Deletions cut 3 bases from V and 0 bases from J, with 9 bases between. The CDR3 contains 14 residues.

This clone has only a few counts. The CDR3 coding sequence is TGTGCCAGCTATTCTGGTTACAGGGCAAAAGATACGCAGTATTTT. Translation gives CASYSGYRAKDTQYF. The chain uses TRBV6-6 and TRBJ2-3, with D tentatively TRBD1 (6 bases). Trimming pared 8 bases from V and 5 bases from J, leaving 20 bases between. CDR1 is MNHNY and CDR2 is SVGAGI in the germline V gene (reference sequence). CDR3 length equals 15 residues.

The chain has TRBV18 and TRBJ1-2; 10 nucleotides line up with TRBD1. The CDR3 has 14 residues. Trimming at V came to 4 bases and at J to 8 bases, leaving 7 bases not matched to a gene. The germline V gene has CDR1 KGHSH and CDR2 LQKENI. Here the CDR3 reads CASSHAGTGDGYTF. CDR3 nucleotide sequence: TGTGCCAGCTCACACGCCGGGACAGGGGACGGCTACACCTTC.